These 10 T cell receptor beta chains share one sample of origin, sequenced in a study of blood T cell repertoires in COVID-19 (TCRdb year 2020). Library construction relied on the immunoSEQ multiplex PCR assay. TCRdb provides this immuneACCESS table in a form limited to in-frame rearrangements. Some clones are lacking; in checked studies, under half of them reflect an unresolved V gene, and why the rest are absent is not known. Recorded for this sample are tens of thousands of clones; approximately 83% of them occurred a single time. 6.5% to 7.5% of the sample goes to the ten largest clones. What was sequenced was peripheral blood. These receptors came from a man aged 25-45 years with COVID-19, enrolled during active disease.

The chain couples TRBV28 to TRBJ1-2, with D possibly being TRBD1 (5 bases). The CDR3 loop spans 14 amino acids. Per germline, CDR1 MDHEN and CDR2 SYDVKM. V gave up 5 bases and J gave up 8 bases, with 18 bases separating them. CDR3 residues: CASSGRTPLRGYTF. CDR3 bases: TGTGCCAGCAGTGGTAGGACACCGCTGCGGGGCTACACCTTC.

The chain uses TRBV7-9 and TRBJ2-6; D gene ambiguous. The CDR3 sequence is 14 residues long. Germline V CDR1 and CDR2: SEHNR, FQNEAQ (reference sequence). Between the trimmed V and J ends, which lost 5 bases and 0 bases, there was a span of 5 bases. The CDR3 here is CASSDSSGANVLTF. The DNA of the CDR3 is TGTGCCAGCAGCGATAGCTCTGGGGCCAACGTCCTGACTTTC.

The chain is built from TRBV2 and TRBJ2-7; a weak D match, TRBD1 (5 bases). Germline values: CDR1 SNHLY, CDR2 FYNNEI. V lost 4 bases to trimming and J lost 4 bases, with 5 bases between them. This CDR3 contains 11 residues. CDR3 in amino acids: CASSGQYEQYF. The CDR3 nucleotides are TGTGCCAGCAGTGGACAGTACGAGCAGTACTTC.

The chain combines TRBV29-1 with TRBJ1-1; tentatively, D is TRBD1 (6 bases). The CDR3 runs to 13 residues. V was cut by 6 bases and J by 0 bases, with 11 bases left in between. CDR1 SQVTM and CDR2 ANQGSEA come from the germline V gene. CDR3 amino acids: CSVQGQLNTEAFF. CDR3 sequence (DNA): TGCAGCGTGCAGGGACAATTGAACACTGAAGCTTTCTTT.

The CDR3 nucleotides read TGTGCCAGCAGCTTAGGGTCGGGGATGGAGACCCAGTACTTC. This gives the protein CASSLGSGMETQYF. The chain combines TRBV11-2 with TRBJ2-5; a weak D match, TRBD2 (5 bases). The V and J ends lost 1 base and 5 bases respectively, with 11 bases between them. CDR1 SGHAT and CDR2 FQNNGV come from the germline V gene. This CDR3 has 14 residues.

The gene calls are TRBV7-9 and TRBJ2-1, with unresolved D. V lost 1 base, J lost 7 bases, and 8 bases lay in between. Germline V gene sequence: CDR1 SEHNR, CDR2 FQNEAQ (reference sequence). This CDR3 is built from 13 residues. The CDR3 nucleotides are TGTGCCAGCAGCTTAGTCGGCGGAAATGAGCAGTTCTTC. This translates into CASSLVGGNEQFF.

The CDR3 loop reads CASSPSYGTDEDTQYF. CDR3 DNA sequence: TGTGCCAGCAGCCCAAGCTACGGGACAGATGAAGATACGCAGTATTTT. This chain links TRBV7-9 with TRBJ2-3, with 7 bases lining up with TRBD1. Per the germline V gene, CDR1 is SEHNR and CDR2 is FQNEAQ (reference sequence). The V and J ends lost 5 bases and 5 bases, in that order; junction bases with no gene match: 13. The CDR3 length is 16 residues.

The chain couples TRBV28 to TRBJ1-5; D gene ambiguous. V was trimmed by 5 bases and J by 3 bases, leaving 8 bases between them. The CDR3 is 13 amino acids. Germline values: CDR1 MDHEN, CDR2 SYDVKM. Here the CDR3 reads CASSRGTNQPQHF. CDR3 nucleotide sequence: TGTGCCAGCAGTCGCGGTACCAATCAGCCCCAGCATTTT. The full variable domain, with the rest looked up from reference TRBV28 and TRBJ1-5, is DVKVTQSSRYLVKRTGEKVFLECVQDMDHENMFWYRQDPGLGLRLIYFSYDVKMKEKGDIPEGYSVSREKKERFSLILESASTNQTSMYLCASSRGTNQPQHFGDGTRLSIL.

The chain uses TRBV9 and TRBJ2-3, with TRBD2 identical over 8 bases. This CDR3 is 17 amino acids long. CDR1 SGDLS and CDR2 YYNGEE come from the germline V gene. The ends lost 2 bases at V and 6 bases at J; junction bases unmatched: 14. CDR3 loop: CASSVRGGAGVTDTQYF. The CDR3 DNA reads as TGTGCCAGCAGCGTTAGGGGAGGAGCGGGAGTAACCGATACGCAGTATTTT.

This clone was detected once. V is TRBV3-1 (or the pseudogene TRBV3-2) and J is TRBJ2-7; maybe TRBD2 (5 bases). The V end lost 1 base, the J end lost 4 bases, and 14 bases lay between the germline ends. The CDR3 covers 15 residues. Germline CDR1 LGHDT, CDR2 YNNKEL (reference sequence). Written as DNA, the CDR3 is TGTGCCAGCAGCCAAGGCCCAGGAGCGGCTTACGAGCAGTACTTC. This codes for CASSQGPGAAYEQYF.